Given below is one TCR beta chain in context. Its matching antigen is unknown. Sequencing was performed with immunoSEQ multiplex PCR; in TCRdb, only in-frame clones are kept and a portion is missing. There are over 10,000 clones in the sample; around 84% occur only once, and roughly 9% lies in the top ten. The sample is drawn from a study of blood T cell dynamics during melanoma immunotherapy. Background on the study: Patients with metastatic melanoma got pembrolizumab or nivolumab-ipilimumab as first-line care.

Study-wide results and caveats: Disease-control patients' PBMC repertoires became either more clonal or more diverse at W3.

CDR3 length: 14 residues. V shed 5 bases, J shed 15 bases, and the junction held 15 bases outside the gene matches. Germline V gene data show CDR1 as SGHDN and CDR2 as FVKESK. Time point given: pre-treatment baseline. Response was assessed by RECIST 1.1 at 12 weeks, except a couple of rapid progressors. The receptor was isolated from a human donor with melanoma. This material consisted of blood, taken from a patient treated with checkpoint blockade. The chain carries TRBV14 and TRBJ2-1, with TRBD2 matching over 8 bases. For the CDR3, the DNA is TGTGCCAGCAGCACACGCATCGGTAGCGGGGAGAGGTTCTTC. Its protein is CASSTRIGSGERFF.